This T cell receptor (beta chain) emerged from a study of OX40 agonist ivuxolimab in advanced cancers. General notes on the study: The costimulatory receptor OX40 (CD134) was targeted by ivuxolimab, a fully human IgG2 agonistic monoclonal antibody. Partial responses occurred in three dose-escalation patients, of whom one had hepatocellular carcinoma and two had cutaneous melanoma. Peripheral TCRbeta sequencing was intended to test whether TCR sequence diversity was altered and clonal T-cell expansion was caused by ivuxolimab. The paper covers the monotherapy dose-escalation part of the phase I ivuxolimab trial, which included N of about 51 patients. Among the approximately 50 dose-escalation patients, about 19 had hepatocellular carcinoma, some 15 melanoma, 9 renal cell carcinoma and 9 head and neck cancer. Intravenous ivuxolimab was administered to patients every 2 weeks at six dose levels: 0.01, 0.1, 0.3, 1.5, 3 and 10 mg/kg. Patients were allowed to have had prior anti-PD-1, anti-PD-L1 or anti-CTLA-4 therapy, and approximately 41% of the dose-escalation patients had previously received checkpoint inhibitors. A male proportion of roughly 80% and a mean age of approximately 60 years, ranging from roughly 23 to 85, were recorded for the dose-escalation cohort. General study outcomes and caveats: On average, CD8+ T cells showed more expanded clones than CD4+ T cells after ivuxolimab. Which antigens the clonally expanded peripheral T cells were specific for was not determined. Clonal expansion of both CD4+ and CD8+ blood T cells was observed from baseline to week 6 at doses 0.1 to 3.0 mg/kg. In partial responders in the 0.1-3.0 mg/kg groups, normalized peripheral clonal expansion was found to be among the lowest, especially among CD8+ T cells. Low levels of normalized T-cell clonal expansion were also shown by some nonresponding patients.

The trial excluded patients who had a history of autoimmune disease or were on systemic immunosuppression. Peripheral blood for TCR sequencing was collected from all dose cohorts at baseline, on cycle 4 day 1, and on cycle 7 day 1. The samples were drawn from a first-in-human, open-label, multicenter phase I dose-escalation trial of ivuxolimab. Adults with locally advanced or metastatic head and neck squamous cell, hepatocellular, melanoma or renal cell carcinoma were enrolled in the trial. Before TCR sequencing, CD4+ T cells and CD8+ T cells were sorted from peripheral blood as separate populations. The CDR3 starts with the cysteine, ends with the phenylalanine, and has 16 residues. The kept DNA is CDR3 alone, 48 bases in frame from the first base. To sequence the TCRbeta CDR3 region, genomic DNA was isolated from the sorted cells. TCRbeta CDR3 regions were sequenced using the immunoSEQ Assay. TCRdb stores this immuneACCESS table with in-frame sequences only. Part of the clones is absent; in the studies checked, under half of the shortfall reflects unresolved V genes, and no reason is known for the rest. In this sample the table shows roughly 100,000 clones, approximately 87% of which occur a single time. Together, the top ten hold around 1.5% of the sample.

As to this clone: Its antigen has not been determined. The sample holds no much larger clone one base away, and base qualities are not on file.

The material was CD4+ or CD8+ T cells sorted from blood, obtained in a trial of the OX40 agonist ivuxolimab. The rearranged segments are TRBV21-1 and TRBJ1-6; TRBD1, the table's D call, was not compared with the DNA. TRBV21-1 is a known pseudogene. This clonotype was obtained from an adult with an advanced solid tumor such as melanoma, head and neck, liver or kidney cancer. The DNA sequence follows: TGTGCCAGCAGCAAAGTTCACAGCTCCTATAATTCACCCCTCCACTTT. The resulting protein is CASSKVHSSYNSPLHF.